This T cell receptor beta chain was documented in a study of T cell repertoires and Cas9 in healthy adults. This clone counts as medium-sized (0.01 to 0.1%). Clones were read by immunoSEQ multiplex PCR, and TCRdb kept only the in-frame ones, dropping some. The sample holds almost 15,000 clones, around 90% seen once. CDR1 PRHDT and CDR2 FYEKMQ come from the germline V gene (reference sequence). CDR3 length: 13 amino acids. Trimming removed 9 bases from V and 6 bases from J, with 17 bases in between. The sequenced sample consisted of Tregs (CD4+, CD25+, CD127-, CD137-, CD154-) from PBMCs; culture status not recorded. This clonotype originated in a human donor in good health. The rearrangement links TRBV13 to TRBJ1-1; D is uncertain. CDR3 DNA: TGTGCCAGTCGGGTCGGCACAGTCGCTGAAGCTTTCTTT. It codes for CASRVGTVAEAFF.